This T cell receptor beta chain is drawn from a study of Ad26.COV2.S vaccination and SARS-CoV-2 variants. Regarding the study as a whole: Substantial breadth was reportedly displayed by spike-specific CD8+ and CD4+ T cell responses after vaccination.

Measured with immunoSEQ multiplex PCR; TCRdb has only the in-frame clones, and not every one. This sample has more than 400,000 clones, with 92% found just once. Specified treatment: around 19 received Ad26.COV2.S at low or high dose, single or two shots; a few received placebo; per-sample allocation not given. Sampling occurred on day 63 after the first vaccine or placebo injection. An Ad26 vector was used to express Wuhan-strain SARS-CoV-2 spike as the vaccine. For this clone: Its specificity is unknown.

The receptor's source is a person between 18 and 59 years old who received the Ad26.COV2.S COVID-19 vaccine or a placebo. This material consisted of peripheral blood, taken in a trial of Ad26.COV2.S vaccine versus placebo.

The DNA for the CDR3 is TGTGCCATCAGCCCGCAACACAGGACTAGCGGGGAAGAGACCCAGTACTTC. This gives the protein CAISPQHRTSGEETQYF. This rearrangement joins TRBV10-3 to TRBJ2-5; 12 bases are shared with TRBD2. The trim removed 6 bases at V and 3 bases at J, leaving 11 bases unmatched. Germline CDR1 is ENHRY and CDR2 is SYGVKD. The CDR3 has 17 residues.